This TCR beta chain was captured in a study of blood T cell repertoires in COVID-19 (dated by TCRdb to 2019 to 2021). Regarding the research as a whole: Collaborator samples came from the United States, Italy and Spain and covered acute and convalescent phases of COVID-19. Deeply sampled blood TCRbeta repertoires from subjects exposed to, actively infected with, or recovered from COVID-19 were included in the dataset. The repertoires were released in a freely available public database intended as a resource for research on the immune response to SARS-CoV-2. A de-identified subject ID, COVID-19 status, age in years and sex were almost always included in the sample metadata. Samples were obtained from the ongoing ImmuneRACE study (first 160 participants) and from roughly 1,300 subjects provided by 6 global collaborators. The prospective study material was composed of cDNA or gDNA derived from T cells, B-cell-depleted T cells, or PBMCs. Where available, HLA class I and class II types were taken from metadata supplied by the sample provider and were not determined by assay-based typing.

TCRbeta CDR3 regions were amplified from genomic DNA by means of the immunoSEQ Assay, a bias-controlled multiplex PCR. Per the source publication's procedure: Within the assay, amplification of reference gene primers was used to estimate how many nucleated cells each sample contained. To quantify the absolute abundance of each unique TCRbeta CDR3 rearrangement, sequence reads were collapsed and filtered. Productive Simpson clonality was computed per sample as the square root of Simpson's diversity index over productive rearrangements. Not all clones reach the TCRdb copy of this immuneACCESS table, which keeps in-frame sequences only. Checked studies attribute under half of the gap to unresolved V genes and leave the rest unexplained. For V, J and clone size, that table is used; D and trimming come from the DNA. This sample comprises nearly 95,000 clones, more than 75% of them detected only once. In total, the top ten clones hold approximately 7.4% of the sample.

Collaborating institutions collected whole blood in K2EDTA tubes following their own protocols. For TCRbeta analysis, collaborator samples were shipped as frozen whole blood, as isolated PBMCs, or as DNA extracted from either sample type. Remarks on this clone: What antigen it recognizes has not been identified. There are no base qualities to consult, and no much larger clone falls within one base.

For this chain, trimming is 7 bases at the V end and 3 bases at the J end, and the number of junction bases without a gene match is 7. Its CDR3 holds 13 amino acids, cysteine through phenylalanine. CDR3 DNA only is kept here, 39 bases in frame from base 1. As encoded in the germline V gene, CDR1 is SQVTM while CDR2 is ANQGSEA. On the study overall, not on this receptor specifically: Clinical and demographic metadata were provided uncurated, with the amount varying by source and participant.

The V and J segments used are TRBV29-1 and TRBJ1-2; TRBD1 lines up with 8 middle nucleotides. The sample was peripheral blood. The clonotype comes from a human donor with acute or convalescent COVID-19. The donor label of this sample is uncertain. The CDR3 in this case is CSAQGGLDYGYTF. The DNA sequence is TGCAGCGCACAGGGGGGCTTAGACTATGGCTACACCTTC.